This is a list of T cell receptor beta chains from one sample in a study of T cell changes during pregnancy in multiple sclerosis. Assay used: immunoSEQ multiplex PCR; TCRdb lists only in-frame clones, some missing. The repertoire holds approximately 92,000 clones, more than 85% seen once, with about 1.6% in the top ten. Sequencing used peripheral blood, obtained in the first trimester of pregnancy. The source is a female donor with multiple sclerosis, enrolled in a pregnancy study. The CDR3 runs from the conserved cysteine through the conserved F or W. The D gene is left open where the match is weak. Only part of the rows carry a size: once, few, many, or a class if the clone is expanded.

clone_size j_call v_call d_call cdr3_aa cdr3_nt
. TRBJ1-1 TRBV19 . CASSRGAPAGNTEAFF TGTGCCAGTAGCCGGGGGGCCCCAGCCGGGAACACTGAAGCTTTCTTT
. TRBJ1-5 TRBV2 . CASSVGQTKEHF TGTGCCAGCTCTGTAGGACAGACTAAAGAGCATTTT
once TRBJ2-7 TRBV19 TRBD1 CASSIIHNRGVQSYEQYF TGTGCCAGTAGTATTATTCACAACAGGGGGGTTCAGTCCTACGAGCAGTACTTC
. TRBJ2-1 TRBV30 TRBD2 CAHTSGYYNEQFF TGTGCTCATACTAGCGGATACTACAATGAGCAGTTCTTC
. TRBJ2-1 TRBV27 TRBD2 CASRTSGRYNEQFF TGTGCCAGTCGTACTAGCGGGAGATACAATGAGCAGTTCTTC
. TRBJ2-7 TRBV11-2 . CASSLGSENYEQYF TGTGCCAGCAGCTTAGGGTCGGAGAACTACGAGCAGTACTTC
. TRBJ2-1 TRBV27 TRBD2 CASSLMAGANNEQFF TGTGCCAGCAGTTTAATGGCGGGAGCGAACAATGAGCAGTTCTTC
few TRBJ2-1 TRBV5-1 . CASSLAGGTNEQFF TGCGCCAGCAGCTTGGCCGGCGGAACCAATGAGCAGTTCTTC
. TRBJ1-1 TRBV28 . CASSSPTASYGAFF TGTGCCAGCAGTTCCCCGACTGCCTCTTATGGAGCTTTCTTT
. TRBJ2-7 TRBV11-2 TRBD1 CASSFGQGTYEQYF TGTGCCAGCAGCTTTGGACAGGGGACCTACGAGCAGTACTTC
once TRBJ1-2 TRBV27 TRBD1 CASSRGTAFNYGYTF TGTGCCAGCAGCCGCGGGACAGCGTTTAACTATGGCTACACCTTC
. TRBJ2-2 TRBV28 . CASSLSLRDRTGELFF TGTGCCAGCAGTTTAAGTCTGCGGGATAGGACCGGGGAGCTGTTTTTT
. TRBJ2-7 TRBV19 TRBD2 CASSIGLAGTYEQYF TGTGCCAGTAGTATTGGACTAGCGGGGACCTACGAGCAGTACTTC
. TRBJ2-2 TRBV29-1 . CSVGVGVGTGELFF TGCAGCGTTGGAGTGGGAGTGGGCACCGGGGAGCTGTTTTTT
. TRBJ1-1 TRBV30 . CAWTSAPPRANTEAFF TGTGCCTGGACGAGCGCCCCTCCCAGGGCGAACACTGAAGCTTTCTTT
. TRBJ1-2 TRBV27 TRBD1 CASSWRTGDNGYTF TGTGCCAGCAGCTGGAGAACAGGGGATAATGGCTACACCTTC
. TRBJ1-1 TRBV6-1 . CASSETRWAEAFF TGTGCCAGCAGTGAAACTAGGTGGGCTGAAGCTTTCTTT
. TRBJ2-1 TRBV11-2 . CASSLIGLERIGTYNEQFF TGTGCCAGCAGCCTTATCGGATTGGAGCGCATAGGCACATACAATGAGCAGTTCTTC
. TRBJ2-2 TRBV27 . CASTEGPGESTGELFF TGTGCCAGCACCGAGGGTCCGGGAGAGAGCACCGGGGAGCTGTTTTTT
. TRBJ2-1 TRBV9 TRBD1 CASSVEGAGGQFF TGTGCCAGCAGCGTAGAGGGGGCGGGCGGACAGTTCTTC
. TRBJ1-2 TRBV5-1 TRBD1 CASSGTGRDGYTF TGCGCCAGCAGTGGGACAGGAAGAGATGGCTACACCTTC
. TRBJ2-7 TRBV10-3 . CATGRREPPYEQYF TGTGCCACCGGACGCAGGGAACCCCCCTACGAGCAGTACTTC
once TRBJ2-5 TRBV27 . CASSLYSPGETQYF TGTGCCAGCAGTTTATACTCCCCGGGGGAGACCCAGTACTTC
. TRBJ2-2 TRBV7-2 . CASSLGLANTGELFF TGTGCCAGCAGCTTAGGCCTAGCCAACACCGGGGAGCTGTTTTTT
. TRBJ1-5 TRBV19 . CASSTDSVGNQPQHF TGTGCCAGTAGCACGGACTCGGTGGGCAATCAGCCCCAGCATTTT
. TRBJ2-6 TRBV28 TRBD1 CASSLGQGANVLTF TGTGCCAGCAGTTTGGGACAGGGGGCCAACGTCCTGACTTTC
. TRBJ2-7 TRBV6-5 . CASSGRFYEQYF TGTGCCAGCAGCGGGAGATTCTACGAGCAGTACTTC
. TRBJ2-2 TRBV6-6 . CASSRSVNTGELFF TGTGCCAGCAGCCGTAGCGTGAACACCGGGGAGCTGTTTTTT
. TRBJ1-4 TRBV7-2 . CASSLGVAGRLSNEKLFF TGTGCCAGCAGCTTAGGCGTGGCGGGGAGGTTATCTAATGAAAAACTGTTTTTT
. TRBJ1-3 TRBV4-1 . CASSQVLSSGNTIYF TGCGCCAGCAGCCAAGTCTTGAGTTCTGGAAACACCATATATTTT
. TRBJ2-3 TRBV9 . CASSVGGHSTDTQYF TGTGCCAGCAGCGTAGGCGGGCATAGCACAGATACGCAGTATTTT
. TRBJ1-1 TRBV30 . CAWPLGEAFF TGTGCCTGGCCGTTGGGCGAAGCTTTCTTT
. TRBJ2-2 TRBV28 TRBD1 CASSDPTGPAGELFF TGTGCCAGCAGTGATCCGACAGGGCCGGCCGGGGAGCTGTTTTTT